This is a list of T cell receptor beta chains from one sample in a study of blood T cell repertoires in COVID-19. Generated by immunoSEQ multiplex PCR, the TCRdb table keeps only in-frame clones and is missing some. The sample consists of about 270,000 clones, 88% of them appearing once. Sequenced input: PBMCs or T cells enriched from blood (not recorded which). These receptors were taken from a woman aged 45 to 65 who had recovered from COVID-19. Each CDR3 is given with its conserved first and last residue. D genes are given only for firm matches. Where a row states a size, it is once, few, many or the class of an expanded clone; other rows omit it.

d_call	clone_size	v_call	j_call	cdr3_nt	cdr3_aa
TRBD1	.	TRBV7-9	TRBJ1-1	TGTGCCAGCAGAGTTCCGGGACAGAGAAACACTGAAGCTTTCTTT	CASRVPGQRNTEAFF
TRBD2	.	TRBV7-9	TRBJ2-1	TGTGCCAGCAGCACCTGGGTGGCTAGCGGGAGTAGGGGGGAGGGCAATGAGCAGTTCTTC	CASSTWVASGSRGEGNEQFF
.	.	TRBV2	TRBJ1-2	TGTGCCAGCAGTTCTGACAGGTACGCTGGCTACACCTTC	CASSSDRYAGYTF
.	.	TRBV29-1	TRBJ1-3	TGCAGCGTGGAGGACGGTCTAGGAAACACCATATATTTT	CSVEDGLGNTIYF
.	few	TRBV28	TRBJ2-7	TGTGCCAGCAGTTTCTCTGGGGGAGGACGGGAGCAGTACTTC	CASSFSGGGREQYF
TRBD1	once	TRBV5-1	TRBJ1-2	TGCGCCAGCAGCTTAGGACAGGGACGACTCTACACCTTC	CASSLGQGRLYTF
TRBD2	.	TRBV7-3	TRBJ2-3	TGTGCCAGCAGCTTATACGGGAGGGCCACAGATACGCAGTATTTT	CASSLYGRATDTQYF
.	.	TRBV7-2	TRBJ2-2	TGTGCCAGCAGCCCCCGGAGGATACGAACGGGGACCGGGGAGCTGTTTTTT	CASSPRRIRTGTGELFF
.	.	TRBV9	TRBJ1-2	TGTGCCAGCAGCGCTCATCTGGGGGCAAACTATGGCTACACCTTC	CASSAHLGANYGYTF
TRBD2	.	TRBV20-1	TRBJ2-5	TGCAGTGCAAGTAGGGGACTAGAAGAGACCCAGTACTTC	CSASRGLEETQYF
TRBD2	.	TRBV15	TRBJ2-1	TGTGCCACCAGCAGAGATACGGGGGCGTCGGGAGGGCCGGGAGATGAGCAGTTCTTC	CATSRDTGASGGPGDEQFF
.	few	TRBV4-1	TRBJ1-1	TGCGCCAGCAGCCAAGATTTGGTGGAGGAGGCTTTCTTT	CASSQDLVEEAFF
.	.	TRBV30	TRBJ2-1	TGTGCCTGGGGACTTTCGCGGGAGCAGTTCTTC	CAWGLSREQFF
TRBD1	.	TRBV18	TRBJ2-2	TGTGCCAGCTCAACCGGACAGGGGGCTTCGGGGGAGCTGTTTTTT	CASSTGQGASGELFF
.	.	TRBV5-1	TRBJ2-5	TGCGCCAGCAGCCGGATGGGGCAGGGTCAGGAGACCCAGTACTTC	CASSRMGQGQETQYF
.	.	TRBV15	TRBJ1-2	TGTGCCACCAGCAATAGTGGGGGCACCAATGGCTACACCTTC	CATSNSGGTNGYTF
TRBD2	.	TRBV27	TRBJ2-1	TGTGCCAGCAGTTTAAGCCTAGCGGGACACTCTCGGAATGAGCAGTTCTTC	CASSLSLAGHSRNEQFF
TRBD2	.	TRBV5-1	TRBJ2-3	TGCGCCAGCAGCTTGGTGTATACCGGCGGGAGCTCTTCGGCGGATACGCAGTATTTT	CASSLVYTGGSSSADTQYF
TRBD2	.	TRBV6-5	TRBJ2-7	TGTGCCAGCAGACTGACTAGCGGATCCTACGAGCAGTACTTC	CASRLTSGSYEQYF
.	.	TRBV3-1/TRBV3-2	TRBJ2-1	TGTGCCAGCAGCCCATGCCACAGAAATCGGAATCCGATCAATGAGCAGTTCTTC	CASSPCHRNRNPINEQFF
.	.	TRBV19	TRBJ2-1	TGTGCCAGTAGTACGCCCCAGGGTTTAAAGGTGCAGTTCTTC	CASSTPQGLKVQFF
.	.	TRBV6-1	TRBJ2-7	TGTGCCAGCAGTGACATAAACTTGTATGGCGAGCAGTACTTC	CASSDINLYGEQYF
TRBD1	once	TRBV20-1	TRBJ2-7	TGCAGTGCGGGGAACAGGGGCGAGCAGTACTTC	CSAGNRGEQYF
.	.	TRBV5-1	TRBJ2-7	TGCGCCAGCAGCACTACGGCAGGGAATTACGAGCAGTACTTC	CASSTTAGNYEQYF
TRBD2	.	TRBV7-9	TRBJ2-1	TGTGCCAGCAGCCCTGGGACTAGCGGGATCCTCTACAATGAGCAGTTCTTC	CASSPGTSGILYNEQFF
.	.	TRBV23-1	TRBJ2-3	TGCGCCAGGCCAGGCAGCACAGATACGCAGTATTTT	CARPGSTDTQYF
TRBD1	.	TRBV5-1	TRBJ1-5	TGCGCCAGCAGCTTGGCGGGACAGACATATCAGCCCCAGCATTTT	CASSLAGQTYQPQHF
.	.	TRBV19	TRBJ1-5	TGTGCCAGTAGTATAGACCAGGGTAGCAATCAGCCCCAGCATTTT	CASSIDQGSNQPQHF
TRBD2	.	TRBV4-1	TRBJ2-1	TGCGCCAGCAGTCGCGAACGGACTAGCTCCTACAATGAGCAGTTCTTC	CASSRERTSSYNEQFF